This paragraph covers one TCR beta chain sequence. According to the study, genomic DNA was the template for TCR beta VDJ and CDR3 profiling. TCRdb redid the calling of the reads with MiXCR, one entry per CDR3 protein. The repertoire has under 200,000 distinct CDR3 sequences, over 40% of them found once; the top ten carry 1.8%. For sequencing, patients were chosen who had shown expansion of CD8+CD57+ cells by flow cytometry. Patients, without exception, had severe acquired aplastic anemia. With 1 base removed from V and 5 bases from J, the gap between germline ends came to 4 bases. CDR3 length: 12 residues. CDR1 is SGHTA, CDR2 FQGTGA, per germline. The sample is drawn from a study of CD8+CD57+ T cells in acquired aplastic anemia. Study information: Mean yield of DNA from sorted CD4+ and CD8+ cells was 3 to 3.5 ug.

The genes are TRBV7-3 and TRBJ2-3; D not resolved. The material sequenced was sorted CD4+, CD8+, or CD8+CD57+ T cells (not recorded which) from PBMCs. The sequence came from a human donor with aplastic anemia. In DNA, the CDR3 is TGTGCCAGCAGCTTAAATTTAGATACGCAGTATTTT. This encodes CASSLNLDTQYF.